This is a list of T cell receptor beta chains from one sample in a study of PD-1 blockade in classical Hodgkin lymphoma. Repertoires were generated with immunoSEQ multiplex PCR, while TCRdb's copy carries only in-frame clones and drops some. The data show more than 50,000 clones, about two thirds seen once. The sequences come from peripheral blood mononuclear cells (PBMCs), collected before the second cycle of nivolumab. Every receptor here comes from a human donor with classical Hodgkin lymphoma. Each CDR3 is given with its conserved first and last residue. Each record gives: J gene, V gene, D gene, clone size, CDR3 DNA, CDR3 protein. D genes are given only for firm matches. The size entry is marked missing in some rows and otherwise reads once, few, many or a size class.

>TRBJ2-7|TRBV27|TRBD2|NA
TGTGCCAGCAGTCTAGCGGTGAGCTCCTACGAGCAGTACTTC
CASSLAVSSYEQYF
>TRBJ2-2|TRBV9|NA|NA
TGTGCCAGCAGCGTATTATCCGGGGAGCTGTTTTTT
CASSVLSGELFF
>TRBJ2-7|TRBV15|TRBD2|NA
TGTGCCACCAGCAGAGGACTAGCGGGAGCGTACGAGCAGTACTTC
CATSRGLAGAYEQYF
>TRBJ2-3|TRBV29-1|NA|NA
TGCAGCGTTCCCTTGGGGGGAGCAGCTTCCGATACGCAGTATTTT
CSVPLGGAASDTQYF
>TRBJ1-1|TRBV7-8|TRBD1|NA
TGTGCCAGCAGCTTGACAGGGGGGAACACTGAAGCTTTCTTT
CASSLTGGNTEAFF
>TRBJ2-2|TRBV19|TRBD2|NA
TGTGCCAGTAGTATTTGGGGAGGGGCCCGGAGGACCGGGGAGCTGTTTTTT
CASSIWGGARRTGELFF
>TRBJ2-1|TRBV6-5|TRBD1|once
TGTGCCAGCAGGGTGCCAGGGGGCAAGGATGAGCAGTTCTTC
CASRVPGGKDEQFF
>TRBJ1-3|TRBV28|NA|NA
TGTGCCAGCAGTTTCGCCTCAGACGACTCTGGAAACACCATATATTTT
CASSFASDDSGNTIYF
>TRBJ1-4|TRBV21-1|NA|NA
TGTGCCAGCTCCCTCAAAGTACGGAAGGAAAAACTGTTTTTT
CASSLKVRKEKLFF
>TRBJ2-5|TRBV7-8|TRBD1|few
TGTGCCAGCAGCTATGGGACAGGCTGGCCCCAACAAGAGACCCAGTACTTC
CASSYGTGWPQQETQYF
>TRBJ2-7|TRBV6-5|NA|NA
TGTGCCAGCAGCATTAGGGCCCACCAAGCCTACGAGCAGTACTTC
CASSIRAHQAYEQYF
>TRBJ2-7|TRBV10-1|NA|NA
TGCGCCAGCAGTGAGTCGAGGGGACTCGCGGGCGAGCAGTACTTC
CASSESRGLAGEQYF
>TRBJ1-2|TRBV6-5|NA|few
TGTGCCAGCAGCGGAGGGGTAGGCTACACCTTC
CASSGGVGYTF
>TRBJ1-2|TRBV27|TRBD1|NA
TGTGCCAGCAGTTTTTCCCAACAGGGGGTTGGCCCTGATGGCTACACCTTC
CASSFSQQGVGPDGYTF
>TRBJ1-1|TRBV30|NA|NA
TGTGCCTGGAGTGTCGGGGGGTCCCCGAGGGCTTTCTTT
CAWSVGGSPRAFF
>TRBJ1-1|TRBV19|NA|once
TGTGCCAGTAGTATACTGGCCACAATGAACACTGAAGCTTTCTTT
CASSILATMNTEAFF
>TRBJ2-1|TRBV29-1|NA|NA
TGCAGCGTTGAAGATCTTAAATTTCGAGTCTACAATGAGCAGTTCTTC
CSVEDLKFRVYNEQFF
>TRBJ1-1|TRBV6-6|NA|NA
TGTGCCAGCAGCCAACAGGAGAACACTGAAGCTTTCTTT
CASSQQENTEAFF
>TRBJ1-3|TRBV9|NA|NA
TGTGCCAGCAGCGCGGACATCTCTGGAAACACCATATATTTT
CASSADISGNTIYF
>TRBJ1-3|TRBV5-5|NA|NA
TGTGCCAGCAGCTTGGGCCCGGGTGGGGCTGGAAACACCATATATTTT
CASSLGPGGAGNTIYF
>TRBJ2-7|TRBV27|TRBD1|few
TGTGCCAGCAGGCCGGACAGGGTATCCCACTACGAGCAGTACTTC
CASRPDRVSHYEQYF
>TRBJ2-1|TRBV6-4|TRBD2|many
TGTGCCAGCAGTGCACAGCGGGACTTAGAGCAGTTCTTC
CASSAQRDLEQFF
>TRBJ2-4|TRBV23-1|TRBD2|NA
TGCGCCAGCAGACGCCGGTTATGGCGGGGGGCCGAGTGTAACATTCAGTACTTC
CASRRRLWRGAECNIQYF
>TRBJ1-5|TRBV5-5|TRBD1|NA
TGTGCCAGCAGCTGGACGGGACAGGGGTTTCAGCCCCAGCATTTT
CASSWTGQGFQPQHF
>TRBJ1-2|TRBV6-5|NA|NA
TGTGCCAGCAGACAAGAGAGGTACTATGGCTACACCTTC
CASRQERYYGYTF
>TRBJ2-7|TRBV6-5|TRBD1|NA
TGTGCCAGCAGTTTCGGGACAGCTGGTTACGAGCAGTACTTC
CASSFGTAGYEQYF
>TRBJ1-1|TRBV5-4|TRBD1|NA
TGTGCCAGCAGCCGACAGGGAGTAACTGAAGCTTTCTTT
CASSRQGVTEAFF
>TRBJ1-1|TRBV19|NA|few
TGTGCCAGCCGATTGGGACTCACTGAAGCTTTCTTT
CASRLGLTEAFF
>TRBJ2-5|TRBV9|NA|NA
TGTGCCAGCAGCGACTATTCGGAGACCCAGTACTTC
CASSDYSETQYF
>TRBJ2-3|TRBV28|TRBD2|many
TGTGCCAGCAGCGCTCCCGGGACTAGCGGGGGCGCAGGCACGCAGTATTTT
CASSAPGTSGGAGTQYF
>TRBJ1-2|TRBV5-1|NA|NA
TGCGCCAGCAGCCTGGCCGGCGGGACCGATACTCGGAGCTATGGCTACACCTTC
CASSLAGGTDTRSYGYTF
>TRBJ2-1|TRBV10-1|NA|NA
TGCGCCAGCAGTGAGTCGGGGGGCCGGTACAATGAGCAGTTCTTC
CASSESGGRYNEQFF
>TRBJ2-3|TRBV12-5|NA|NA
TGTGCTAGTGGTTTGGTACGCGACGGAACCGCTAGCACAGATACGCAGTATTTT
CASGLVRDGTASTDTQYF
>TRBJ2-1|TRBV28|NA|NA
TGTGCCAGCAGTCCCGGGACTGCGGGCTTCGATGAGCAGTTCTTC
CASSPGTAGFDEQFF
>TRBJ2-2|TRBV9|NA|NA
TGTGCCAGCAGAGGACAGACGAACACCGGGGAGCTGTTTTTT
CASRGQTNTGELFF
>TRBJ1-2|TRBV7-2|NA|NA
TGTGCCAGCAGCTTAGCCGGGGACATCCGAGATGGCTACACCTTC
CASSLAGDIRDGYTF
>TRBJ2-1|TRBV4-1|NA|NA
TGCGCCAGCAGCCAGGGTCACCCGGGAAATGAGCAGTTCTTC
CASSQGHPGNEQFF
>TRBJ2-1|TRBV25-1|NA|NA
TGTGCCAGCAGGAAGACAGGACTACCCTACAATGAGCAGTTCTTC
CASRKTGLPYNEQFF
>TRBJ1-1|TRBV28|TRBD1|NA
TGTGCCAGCAGTCCCGGGACAGGTGTATATACTGAAGCTTTCTTT
CASSPGTGVYTEAFF
>TRBJ1-1|TRBV6-6|NA|NA
TGTGCCAGCAGGGTCCGGATGAACACTGAAGCTTTCTTT
CASRVRMNTEAFF
>TRBJ2-1|TRBV12-5|NA|NA
TGTGCTAGTGGTTTGGGCCTAGGGGGGTACAATGAGCAGTTCTTC
CASGLGLGGYNEQFF
>TRBJ2-3|TRBV10-3|TRBD2|NA
TGTGCCATCAGTGACTTGACTAGCGGACCCACAGATACGCAGTATTTT
CAISDLTSGPTDTQYF
>TRBJ1-1|TRBV29-1|TRBD1|medium-sized
TGCAGCGTCACGGGACAGATGAACACTGAAGCTTTCTTT
CSVTGQMNTEAFF
>TRBJ2-1|TRBV5-1|TRBD2|few
TGCGCCAGCAGGGGGGGGTCGAGCTCCTACAATGAGCAGTTCTTC
CASRGGSSSYNEQFF
>TRBJ2-4|TRBV11-3|TRBD2|NA
TGTGCCAGCAGCCCCCGTCACCAGCGGGAGGGCCAATTGGAAAACATTCAGTACTTC
CASSPRHQREGQLENIQYF
>TRBJ2-3|TRBV6-1|NA|once
TGTGCCAGCAGTGAATTCCGCCGTAGCACAGATACGCAGTATTTT
CASSEFRRSTDTQYF
>TRBJ1-1|TRBV5-1|NA|NA
TGCGCCAGCAGCTTACGCTCCATTATCACTGAAGCTTTCTTT
CASSLRSIITEAFF
>TRBJ2-7|TRBV5-5|NA|NA
TGTGCCAGCAGCTTGACAGGGTTCGACGAGCAGTACTTC
CASSLTGFDEQYF
>TRBJ2-7|TRBV4-1|NA|NA
TGCGCCAGCAGCCTAACTTCGTCCTACGAGCAGTACTTC
CASSLTSSYEQYF